The clone carrying this T cell receptor (beta chain) has a single count. Its target is unknown. The data were taken from a study of T cells in narcolepsy. Study-wide background: Donors had narcolepsy type 1 or type 2, or were healthy controls. Overall study results and limits: Blood of same and different patients, but not healthy controls, reportedly held recurring autoreactive clonotypes. Same-patient CSF and blood CD4+ T cell clonotypes included HCRT-specific and TRIB2-specific autoreactive ones.

The CDR3 has 12 amino acids. V was cut by 0 bases and J by 5 bases, with 4 bases left in between. Germline CDR1 reads SGHDT; CDR2 reads YYEEEE. Method: immunoSEQ multiplex PCR; TCRdb's copy keeps in-frame clones and lacks some. The sample has around 24,000 clones, around 84% seen once; the top ten hold 1.1%. V usage is TRBV5-6 and J usage is TRBJ2-3; D is undetermined. Sequenced material: memory (CD45RA-) CD4+ T cells from blood. The clonotype comes from a human donor in good health. The CDR3: CASSLALDTQYF. CDR3 DNA sequence: TGTGCCAGCAGCTTGGCTCTAGATACGCAGTATTTT.